This entry lists 7 T cell receptor beta chains sequenced from one sample in a study of glioma-infiltrating T cells after dendritic cell vaccination. Repertoires were generated with immunoSEQ multiplex PCR, while TCRdb's copy carries only in-frame clones and drops some. The sample holds fewer than 75,000 clones; roughly 79% are singletons and the top ten take 7.9%. The sample here was blood, taken before dendritic cell vaccination. The origin of the receptors is a human donor with glioblastoma.

The rearrangement uses TRBV5-6 and TRBJ1-3, with a possible D match to TRBD1 (5 bases). The CDR3 has 14 residues. Germline V gives CDR1 SGHDT, CDR2 YYEEEE. V dropped 6 bases and J dropped 0 bases, with 10 bases sitting between them. In nucleotides, the CDR3 is TGTGCCAGCACGAGACAGCCCTCTGGAAACACCATATATTTT. Its protein is CASTRQPSGNTIYF.

V and J are TRBV5-4 and TRBJ2-2; 7 bases fit TRBD2. Germline values: CDR1 SGHNT, CDR2 YYREEE (reference sequence). With V trimmed by 4 bases and J by 4 bases, 1 base remained unmatched. CDR3 length: 13 amino acids. CDR3 loop: CASSPGGTGELFF. CDR3 nucleotide sequence: TGTGCCAGCAGCCCGGGGGGCACCGGGGAGCTGTTTTTT.

This clone was detected only once. The chain combines TRBV11-2 with TRBJ2-7; 10 bases are shared with TRBD2. Germline V gene sequence: CDR1 SGHAT, CDR2 FQNNGV. The CDR3 length is 16 residues. V shed 1 base and J 3 bases; nucleotides not matched to a gene: 6. The CDR3 region has the DNA TGTGCCAGCAGCTTAGGCTCCCTAGCGGGGGTCTACGAGCAGTACTTC. Translated, it gives CASSLGSLAGVYEQYF.

The chain carries TRBV7-9 and TRBJ1-5; D gene ambiguous. There are 13 residues in the CDR3. Germline V gives CDR1 SEHNR, CDR2 FQNEAQ (reference sequence). With 2 bases removed from V and 2 bases from J, the gap between germline ends came to 4 bases. The CDR3 DNA is TGTGCCAGCAGCTTACAGGGCAATCAGCCCCAGCATTTT. This codes for CASSLQGNQPQHF.

The V gene is TRBV29-1, the J gene TRBJ2-3; possible D gene TRBD2, 6 bases. CDR3 size: 16 residues. Trimming removed 2 bases from V and 5 bases from J, with 20 bases in between. Germline CDR1 and CDR2: SQVTM and ANQGSEA. CDR3 bases: TGCAGCGTTGAAATTAACGGGGCTAGCGAGGGAGATACGCAGTATTTT. It translates to CSVEINGASEGDTQYF.

The chain recombines TRBV5-4 with TRBJ1-1; no definite D call. Trimming left V 4 bases short and J 1 base short, with 11 bases between. Looked up from germline, CDR1 is SGHNT and CDR2 is YYREEE (reference sequence). This CDR3 is 14 amino acids long. This CDR3 reads CASSPPQRNTEAFF. CDR3 nucleotides: TGTGCCAGCAGCCCCCCACAGAGGAACACTGAAGCTTTCTTT. Together with reference TRBV5-4 and TRBJ1-1, the CDR3 gives the full variable domain: ETGVTQSPTHLIKTRGQQVTLRCSSQSGHNTVSWYQQALGQGPQFIFQYYREEENGRGNFPPRFSGLQFPNYSSELNVNALELDDSALYLCASSPPQRNTEAFFGQGTRLTVV.

The chain is built from TRBV5-1 and TRBJ2-3, with D possibly matching TRBD1 (6 bases). Germline CDR1 is SGHRS and CDR2 is YFSETQ. Between the trimmed V and J ends, which lost 4 bases and 3 bases, there was a span of 15 bases. The CDR3 runs 15 residues. CDR3 in amino acids: CASSETGLRTDTQYF. CDR3 DNA: TGCGCCAGCAGCGAAACAGGGTTGAGGACAGATACGCAGTATTTT.